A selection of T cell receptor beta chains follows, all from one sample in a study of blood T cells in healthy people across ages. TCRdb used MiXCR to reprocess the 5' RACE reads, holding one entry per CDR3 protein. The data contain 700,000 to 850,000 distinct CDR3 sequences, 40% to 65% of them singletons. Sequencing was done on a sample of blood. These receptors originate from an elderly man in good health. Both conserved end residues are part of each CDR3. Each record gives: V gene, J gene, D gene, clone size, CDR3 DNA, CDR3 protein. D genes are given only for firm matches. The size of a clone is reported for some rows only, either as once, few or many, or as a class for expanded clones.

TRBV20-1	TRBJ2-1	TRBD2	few	TGCAGTGCTAGCCCGCTAGCGGGAGCGACTGAGCAGTTCTTC	CSASPLAGATEQFF
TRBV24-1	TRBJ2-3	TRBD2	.	TGTGCCACCAGTGAACGGACTAGCGGCACAGATACGCAGTATTTT	CATSERTSGTDTQYF
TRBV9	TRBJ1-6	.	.	TGTGCCAGCAGTCCATGGGAGAGATCCTATAATTCACCCCTCCACTTT	CASSPWERSYNSPLHF
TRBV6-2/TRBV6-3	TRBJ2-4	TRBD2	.	TGTGCCAGCAGTTTCCCCTATCTACTAGCGGGCGCCAAAAACATTCAGTACTTC	CASSFPYLLAGAKNIQYF
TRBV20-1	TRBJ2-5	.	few	TGCAGTGCCCCCCGGCGGGGACCTAGCCAAGAGACCCAGTACTTC	CSAPRRGPSQETQYF
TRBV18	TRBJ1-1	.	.	TGTGCCAGCTCACCGGGGGCAGGCACTGAAGCTTTCTTT	CASSPGAGTEAFF
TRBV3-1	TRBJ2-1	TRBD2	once	TGTGCCAGCAGCCCCCCGGCTAGCGGAAGAAGCCACAATGAGCAGTTCTTC	CASSPPASGRSHNEQFF
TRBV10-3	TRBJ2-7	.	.	TGTGCCATCAGTGATGGGAGCTACGAGCAGTACTTC	CAISDGSYEQYF
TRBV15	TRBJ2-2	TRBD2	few	TGTGCCACCAGCATTTTGAGGAGCGGGACGGGTACCGGGGAGCTGTTTTTT	CATSILRSGTGTGELFF
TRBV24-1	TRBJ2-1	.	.	TGTGCCACCAATTCAGAGGCATACAATGAGCAGTTCTTC	CATNSEAYNEQFF
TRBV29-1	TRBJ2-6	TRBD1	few	TGCAGCGTTGAACGGCAGGGGGCAACTGGGGCCAACGTCCTGACTTTC	CSVERQGATGANVLTF
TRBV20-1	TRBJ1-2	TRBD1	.	TGCAGTGCTGGATCCGGGACAGGGGGCGGTTCGCGCGGCTACACCTTC	CSAGSGTGGGSRGYTF
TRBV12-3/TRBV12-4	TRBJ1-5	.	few	TGTGCCAGCAGTCTAAAGGCGAGCAATCAGCCCCAGCATTTT	CASSLKASNQPQHF
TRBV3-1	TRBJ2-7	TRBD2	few	TGTGCCAGCAGCCCCATAGCGGGAGGGCCGGGAGAGCAGTACTTC	CASSPIAGGPGEQYF
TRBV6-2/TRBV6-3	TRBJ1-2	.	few	TGTGCCAGCTCGAGGGGCCAAGCTAACTATGGCTACACCTTC	CASSRGQANYGYTF
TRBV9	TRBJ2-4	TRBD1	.	TGTGCCAGCAGCGCGACAGGGGGGGACATTCAGTACTTC	CASSATGGDIQYF
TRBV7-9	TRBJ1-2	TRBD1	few	TGTGCCATCACGACAGGGGGCGAGCTTGGGAACTATGGCTACACCTTC	CAITTGGELGNYGYTF
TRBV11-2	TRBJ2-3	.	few	TGTGCCAGCAGCTTATCCCGACTATCCCGCACAGATACGCAGTATTTT	CASSLSRLSRTDTQYF
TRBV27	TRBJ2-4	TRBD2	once	TGTGCCAGCAGTTCGAGCGGGAGAGGGGGTGTTGCCAAAAACATTCAGTACTTC	CASSSSGRGGVAKNIQYF
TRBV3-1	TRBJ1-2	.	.	TGTGCCAGCAGCCAAGAGGGGCTCTATGGCTACACCTTC	CASSQEGLYGYTF
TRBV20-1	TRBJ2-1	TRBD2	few	TGCAGTGCTTCTACTAGCGGGAGAGGTATTTCCTACAATGAGCAGTTCTTC	CSASTSGRGISYNEQFF
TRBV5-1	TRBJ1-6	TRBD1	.	TGCGCCAGCAGCGTGGGACAGAACTATAATTCACCCCTCCACTTT	CASSVGQNYNSPLHF
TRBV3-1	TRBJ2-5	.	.	TGTGCCAGCAGTCCAGGCGAGGGCCGCGGTCAAGAGACCCAGTACTTC	CASSPGEGRGQETQYF
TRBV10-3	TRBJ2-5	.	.	TGTGCCAGCAGTCCAGAAAACCAAGAGACCCAGTACTTC	CASSPENQETQYF
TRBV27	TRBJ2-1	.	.	TGTGCCAGCAGTCCCGGGACGCAGTACAATGAGCAGTTCTTC	CASSPGTQYNEQFF
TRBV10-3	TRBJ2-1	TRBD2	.	TGTGCCATCAGTGAAGGGACTAGCGGGAGGGGGTACAATGAGCAGTTCTTC	CAISEGTSGRGYNEQFF
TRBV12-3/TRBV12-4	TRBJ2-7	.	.	TGTGCCAGCAGACTCCGGGACTCTAGCTCCTACGAGCAGTACTTC	CASRLRDSSSYEQYF
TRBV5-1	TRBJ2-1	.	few	TGCGCCAGCAGCGTGGGACGCCCGTGGGTTGGTGAGCAGTTCTTC	CASSVGRPWVGEQFF
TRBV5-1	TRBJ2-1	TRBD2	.	TGCGCCAGCAGCACGAGCGGGAACTCCTACAATGGGCAGTTCTTC	CASSTSGNSYNGQFF
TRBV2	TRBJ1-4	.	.	TGTGCCAGCACGGCCGCCCGGGGGACTAATGAAAAACTGTTTTTT	CASTAARGTNEKLFF
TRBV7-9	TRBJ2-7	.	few	TGTGCCAGCAGCCCCGAACGTGGAGCCTCCTACGAGCAGTACTTC	CASSPERGASYEQYF
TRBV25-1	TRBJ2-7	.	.	TGTGCCAGCAGGGTGGCAGGAGGCACCTACGAGCAGTACTTC	CASRVAGGTYEQYF
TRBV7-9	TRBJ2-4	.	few	TGTGCCAGCAGCTTAGGTGGGGGGGGGCCCGCCAAAAACATTCAGTACTTC	CASSLGGGGPAKNIQYF
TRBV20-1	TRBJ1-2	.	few	TGCAGTGCTCCCGAGGGGGGGAATTATGGCTACACCTTC	CSAPEGGNYGYTF